One and the same sample provided the 11 T cell receptor beta chains below, sequenced in a study of blood T cell repertoires in COVID-19. Clones were sequenced by immunoSEQ multiplex PCR, and TCRdb holds only the in-frame ones, with some missing. The sample holds nearly 25,000 clones; 81% are singletons and the top ten take 6.5%. Sequencing used peripheral blood. The receptors were gathered from a man between 65 and 85 years old with acute or convalescent COVID-19.

This clone was seen just once. In the same sample, other DNA sequences code for this CDR3. The V gene is TRBV5-1, the J gene TRBJ2-2, with 8 bases that match TRBD1. This CDR3 has 15 amino acids. The V and J ends lost 0 bases and 5 bases, in that order; junction bases with no gene match: 3. Germline V gene sequence: CDR1 SGHRS, CDR2 YFSETQ. The CDR3 DNA is TGCGCCAGCAGCTTGGCAGGGGGCGGTACCGGGGAGCTGTTTTTT. Translated, it gives CASSLAGGGTGELFF. Full variable domain (rest looked up from reference TRBV5-1 and TRBJ2-2): KAGVTQTPRYLIKTRGQQVTLSCSPISGHRSVSWYQQTPGQGLQFLFEYFSETQRNKGNFPGRFSGRQFSNSRSEMNVSTLELGDSALYLCASSLAGGGTGELFFGEGSRLTVL.

This sequence joins TRBV7-2 and TRBJ2-7; possibly TRBD2 for D (6 bases). Trimming took off 3 bases at V and 2 bases at J, with 11 bases between the two ends. The CDR3 runs 14 residues. Germline-derived CDR1 and CDR2 are SGHTA and FQGNSA. CDR3 DNA: TGTGCCAGCAGCTTGGCGGGACTCCCCTACGAGCAGTACTTC. Translating gives CASSLAGLPYEQYF.

The chain recombines TRBV2 with TRBJ2-2; unclear D gene. Germline CDR1 is SNHLY and CDR2 is FYNNEI. V lost 4 bases and J lost 2, with 11 bases in between. The CDR3 is made up of 15 amino acids. The CDR3 sequence: CASSVSQINTGELFF. CDR3 sequence (DNA): TGTGCCAGCAGTGTTTCACAGATAAACACCGGGGAGCTGTTTTTT.

The rearrangement joins TRBV7-9 to TRBJ1-3; D remains unclear. The germline V gene has CDR1 SEHNR and CDR2 FQNEAQ (reference sequence). This CDR3 spans 14 amino acids. Trimming shortened V by 4 bases and J by 4 bases, and 11 bases separated the two germline ends. This CDR3 is CASSSLETGNTIYF. In DNA, the CDR3 is TGTGCCAGCAGCTCCCTGGAGACGGGAAACACCATATATTTT.

The V gene is TRBV11-2, the J gene TRBJ2-7; 7 nucleotides match TRBD1. V trimming: 1 base; J trimming: 3 bases; junction bases outside the gene matches: 6. Germline V CDR1 and CDR2: SGHAT, FQNNGV. This CDR3 has 15 residues. In DNA, the CDR3 is TGTGCCAGCAGCTTAGTTGGGACAGCTAACTACGAGCAGTACTTC. Its protein product is CASSLVGTANYEQYF.

The chain has TRBV19 and TRBJ2-7, with 7 positions matching TRBD1. The CDR3 spans 15 residues. Germline V CDR1 and CDR2: LNHDA, SQIVND (reference sequence). V was pared by 4 bases and J by 1 base, with 7 bases of the junction left unmatched. This chain's CDR3 is CASSTRDRASYEQYF. CDR3 bases: TGTGCCAGTAGTACCAGAGACAGGGCGTCCTACGAGCAGTACTTC.

The rearrangement joins TRBV7-2 to TRBJ2-1, with a tentative D call TRBD2 (7 bases). V lost 3 bases and J 8 bases, leaving 17 bases between the germline ends. The germline V gene has CDR1 SGHTA and CDR2 FQGNSA. This CDR3 contains 15 residues. As DNA, the CDR3 is TGTGCCAGCAGCTTCGGAGCGGGGAGGGGGGATGAGCAGTTCTTC. Encoded protein: CASSFGAGRGDEQFF.

The V and J genes are TRBV20-1 and TRBJ1-2; D uncertain. Trimming removed 5 bases at V and 6 bases at J, with 10 bases between. The CDR3 has 11 amino acids. CDR1 and CDR2 (germline): DFQATT, SNEGSKA (reference sequence). The CDR3 nucleotides read TGCAGTGCTGGGGAGGGTAATGGCTACACCTTC. Translating it yields CSAGEGNGYTF.

The gene calls are TRBV2 and TRBJ2-5; TRBD2 aligns across 7 bases. CDR3 length equals 15 residues. Germline V gene data show CDR1 as SNHLY and CDR2 as FYNNEI. V dropped 3 bases and J dropped 1; count of bases not matched to a gene: 5. The CDR3 region is CASSEVGLPQETQYF. The CDR3 nucleotides read TGTGCCAGCAGTGAGGTGGGACTACCCCAAGAGACCCAGTACTTC.

This chain links TRBV29-1 with TRBJ1-1, with 8 bases matching TRBD1. Germline lookup yields CDR1 SQVTM and CDR2 ANQGSEA. The CDR3 covers 14 residues. After removal of 5 bases from V and 1 base from J, the junction contained 6 bases not matched to a gene. CDR3 region: CSVRWDRRNTEAFF. DNA of the CDR3: TGCAGCGTTCGTTGGGACAGGCGGAACACTGAAGCTTTCTTT. The full variable domain, rest sourced from reference TRBV29-1 and TRBJ1-1, is SAVISQKPSRDICQRGTSLTIQCQVDSQVTMMFWYRQQPGQSLTLIATANQGSEATYESGFVIDKFPISRPNLTFSTLTVSNMSPEDSSIYLCSVRWDRRNTEAFFGQGTRLTVV.

This clone has more than one count but fewer than ten. The chain joins TRBV3-1 (or the pseudogene TRBV3-2) to TRBJ2-3, with TRBD2 matching 7 bases. Germline loops: CDR1 LGHDT, CDR2 YNNKEL (reference sequence). V lost 0 bases, J lost 3 bases, and 6 bases stayed unmatched. The CDR3 has 16 amino acids. The CDR3 reads CASSQDSAAGTDTQYF. The DNA of the CDR3 is TGTGCCAGCAGCCAAGATAGCGCAGCGGGGACAGATACGCAGTATTTT.